The clone carrying this T cell receptor beta chain appeared many times. In TCRdb, the 5' RACE reads were re-called with MiXCR into one record per CDR3 protein. The data contain approximately 680,000 distinct CDR3 sequences, under 8.5% of them singletons. The CDR3 has 10 residues. V shed 6 bases and J shed 2 bases, with 5 bases lying between them. The germline CDR1 and CDR2 sequences are SQVTM and ANQGSEA. The data stem from a study of identical twins. These same records also appear under a second study, on yellow fever vaccine responses in identical twins.

The receptor was derived from a woman younger than 35 in good health. The chain employs TRBV29-1 and TRBJ2-7; tentative D call: TRBD1 (5 bases). The source material was PBMCs. CDR3 bases: TGCAGCGTAGGGGCCTACGAGCAGTACTTC. Translating gives CSVGAYEQYF.